The source of this T cell receptor beta chain is a study of T cell repertoires in cytomegalovirus infection. Background on the study: The public TCR beta signatures pointed to both CMV infection and matching HLA type.

A single record per CDR3 protein comes from TCRdb applying MiXCR to the reads. The sample consists of about 230,000 distinct CDR3 sequences, roughly 23% of them appearing once. Germline V CDR1 and CDR2: MDHEN, SYDVKM. The length of the CDR3 is 13 residues. V was clipped by 2 bases and J by 10 bases, with 9 bases between them. This clonotype occurred many times. Antigen specificity is unknown. Points from the study as a whole: Across the ex vivo response, the dominant clonotypes were HLA-C-restricted CMV-specific TCR beta clonotypes. Totalled public TCR beta family frequency picked out people who carried CMV plus the relevant HLA.

The sequence was collected from a human donor in good health (CMV status not recorded). Some clones in this sample may be carry-over from other donors' samples. The genes are TRBV28 and TRBJ1-6, with D perhaps TRBD1 (5 bases). The sample comprised CD8+ T cells from PBMCs. The CDR3 region is CASSLSTGSPLHF. CDR3 nucleotide sequence: TGTGCCAGCAGTTTAAGCACAGGATCACCCCTCCACTTT.